The present entry profiles one TCR beta chain with its context. No antigen is known for it. The PCR ran on 60 Vbeta and 13 Jbeta primers. Some clones are missing from TCRdb's copy, which holds only in-frame ones; the method was immunoSEQ multiplex PCR. The sample lists about 70,000 clones; more than 80% were seen once. This specimen comes from a study of cytomegalovirus exposure and HLA in healthy donors. The CDR3 spans 15 residues. V lost 0 bases to trimming and J lost 7 bases, with 17 bases between them. The V gene's germline CDR1 is SGHRS and CDR2 YFSETQ. Points from the study as a whole: With further analysis later on, most CMV-associated TCR beta chains appeared HLA-restricted. It was 150 to 200 TCR beta chains that were listed as cytomegalovirus-associated.

The specimen sequenced was PBMCs. This receptor was taken from a woman in her 30s in good health and CMV-seronegative. The J gene is TRBJ2-7, the V gene TRBV5-1; the D gene is possibly TRBD2 (6 bases). The CDR3: CASSLAVGGRGEQYF. The CDR3 DNA reads as TGCGCCAGCAGCTTGGCCGTCGGGGGAAGAGGAGAGCAGTACTTC.